Listed below are T cell receptor beta chains from one sample, sequenced in a study of T cells in localized non-small cell lung cancer. Assay used: immunoSEQ multiplex PCR; TCRdb lists only in-frame clones, some missing. The data hold approximately 29,000 clones, with about 80% observed a single time. The material sequenced was peripheral blood mononuclear cells, taken before any cancer treatment. The receptors derive from a man aged 40 to 70 with stage III lung adenocarcinoma. CDR3s leave out the opening cysteine and the closing phenylalanine or tryptophan. Fields, in order: V gene, J gene, CDR3 length, CDR3 protein.

TRBV5-1	TRBJ2-5	13	ASSYRGNGGETQY
TRBV5-8	TRBJ2-5	12	ASSLGTAQETQY
TRBV18	TRBJ2-1	12	ASFGDSLYNEQF
TRBV4-1	TRBJ2-1	12	ASSQAGFGNEQF
TRBV4-2	TRBJ1-5	14	ASSQELSGGNQPQH
TRBV7-7	TRBJ1-1	14	ASSLTGGSLGTEAF
TRBV6-1	TRBJ1-6	11	ASSPLDKSPLH
TRBV25-1	TRBJ1-4	12	ASSAGGMSEKLF
TRBV5-6	TRBJ1-6	11	ASSPDLGTPLH
TRBV6-1	TRBJ1-6	14	ASSEGGGMGNSPLH
TRBV30	TRBJ1-3	11	AWSAAPGNTIY
TRBV28	TRBJ1-2	11	ASSVRDRTYYT
TRBV19	TRBJ2-3	12	ASRSGGEADTQY
TRBV4-1	TRBJ2-1	11	ASSQVRFNEQF
TRBV10-3	TRBJ2-7	15	AISESLVGSSSYEQY
TRBV27	TRBJ1-2	11	ASSRQGHYGYT
TRBV30	TRBJ1-2	13	AWSRRKTASYGYT
TRBV5-6	TRBJ1-5	13	ASSRQYFSNQPQH
TRBV27	TRBJ2-1	15	ASSVTYPGTTYNEQF
TRBV6-1	TRBJ2-1	11	ASGYRGGNEQF
TRBV9	TRBJ2-1	14	ASSLRTSGSNNEQF
TRBV5-4	TRBJ2-3	14	ASSLVVAGRVDTQY
TRBV28	TRBJ2-1	13	ASSMRRGQVNEQF
TRBV6-9	TRBJ1-5	14	ASSYSICKEDQPQH
TRBV7-9	TRBJ1-3	13	ASSLTSVSGNTIY
TRBV7-8	TRBJ2-5	14	ASSWNPGTGRETQY
TRBV20-1	TRBJ1-2	9	SARARAGYT
TRBV12-1	TRBJ1-4	12	ASSFDGIGEKLF
TRBV13	TRBJ2-5	13	ASSLGRALGETQY
TRBV11-2	TRBJ1-1	14	ASSLVYRGERELAF
TRBV19	TRBJ2-3	12	ASATSGRPDTQY
TRBV28	TRBJ2-3	12	ASSLGTSTDTQY
TRBV6-1	TRBJ2-3	13	ANTDLAGSTDTQY
TRBV18	TRBJ1-5	13	ASSPNGQSIQPQH
TRBV28	TRBJ1-5	12	ASSLSHSNQPQH
TRBV5-4	TRBJ2-7	12	ASNPIQHPYEQY
TRBV7-8	TRBJ2-1	15	ASSLRAGTSSYNEQF
TRBV15	TRBJ1-5	13	ATSARRYSNQPQH
TRBV28	TRBJ1-6	13	ASSLPTGGNSPLH
TRBV19	TRBJ2-4	13	ASSPGGLAKNIQY
TRBV5-5	TRBJ1-1	13	ASSLAGQPNTEAF
TRBV6-1	TRBJ2-7	10	ATTGGPYEQY
TRBV6-5	TRBJ2-7	12	ASSYSRVGYEQY
TRBV11-2	TRBJ2-3	10	ASSFMGNTQY
TRBV20-1	TRBJ2-3	9	SGPTGDTQY
TRBV10-2	TRBJ2-5	11	ASSFTAQETQY
TRBV5-1	TRBJ2-3	13	ASSSGTSGTDTQY
TRBV6-6	TRBJ1-1	12	ASSYSTGQTEAF
TRBV7-2	TRBJ1-5	12	ASSSPGRLETQH
TRBV7-9	TRBJ2-2	15	ASSLSSFTVYTGELF
TRBV19	TRBJ2-2	12	ASNRQTNTGELF
TRBV28	TRBJ1-3	14	ASSFSGQNSGNTIY
TRBV30	TRBJ2-1	11	AWSAQTGDEQF
TRBV6-1	TRBJ2-5	12	ASSGNSLQETQY
TRBV30	TRBJ1-5	9	AWSVRGPQH